This T cell receptor beta chain was captured by sequencing in a study of cytomegalovirus exposure and HLA in healthy donors. Sequencing used immunoSEQ multiplex PCR; TCRdb keeps in-frame clones, though not all of them. The profile shows more than 55,000 clones, less than 95% of them singletons. Remarks on this clone: Antigen: not known.

This CDR3 comprises 13 residues. CDR1 and CDR2 from the germline V gene are SGHVS and FQNEAQ. V shed 4 bases and J 8 bases; nucleotides not matched to a gene: 5. Separate from the roughly 700-subject first cohort was the approximately 110-subject validation cohort, to which the donors belonged. General study results and limits: Through in vitro validation, three CMV-associated chains were shown to be specific for CMV antigens. Most TCR sequences were uncommon, yet certain public TCRs appeared in many donors. Overall, about 160 TCR beta chains were annotated as cytomegalovirus-associated.

The receptor was derived from a woman between 18 and 30 years old in good health and CMV-seronegative. This chain uses TRBV7-8 with TRBJ1-2, with TRBD1 matching 9 bases. The specimen was PBMCs. CDR3 DNA: TGTGCCAGCAGCTCACAGGGGGCGCGAGGCTACACCTTC. Protein product: CASSSQGARGYTF.